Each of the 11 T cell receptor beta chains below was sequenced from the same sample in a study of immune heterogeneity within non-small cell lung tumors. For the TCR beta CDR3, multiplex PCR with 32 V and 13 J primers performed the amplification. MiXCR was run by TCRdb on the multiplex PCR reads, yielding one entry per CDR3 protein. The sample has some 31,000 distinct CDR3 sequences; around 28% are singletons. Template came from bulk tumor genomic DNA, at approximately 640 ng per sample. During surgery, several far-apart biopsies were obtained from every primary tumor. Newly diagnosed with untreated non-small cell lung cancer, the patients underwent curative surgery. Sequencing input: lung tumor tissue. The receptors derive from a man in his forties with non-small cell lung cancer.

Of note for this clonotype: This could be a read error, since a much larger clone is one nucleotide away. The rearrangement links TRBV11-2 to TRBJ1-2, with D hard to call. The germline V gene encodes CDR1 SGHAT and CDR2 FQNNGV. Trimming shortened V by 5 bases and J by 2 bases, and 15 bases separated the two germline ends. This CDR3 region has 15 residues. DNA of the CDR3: TGTGCCAGCAGCCCAGCCGGGAATATGAACTATGGCTACACCTTC. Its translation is CASSPAGNMNYGYTF.

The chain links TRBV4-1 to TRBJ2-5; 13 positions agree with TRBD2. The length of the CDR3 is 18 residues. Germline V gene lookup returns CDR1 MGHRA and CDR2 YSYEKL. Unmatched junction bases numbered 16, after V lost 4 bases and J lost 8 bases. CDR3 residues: CASSPVGLAGEMRDTQYF. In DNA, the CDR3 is TGCGCCAGCAGCCCCGTAGGACTAGCGGGAGAGATGAGGGATACCCAGTACTTC.

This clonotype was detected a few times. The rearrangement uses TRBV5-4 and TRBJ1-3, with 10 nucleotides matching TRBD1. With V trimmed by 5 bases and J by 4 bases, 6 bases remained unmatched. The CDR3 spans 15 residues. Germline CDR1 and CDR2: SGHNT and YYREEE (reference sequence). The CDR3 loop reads CASSPGTGAGNTIYF. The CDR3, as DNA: TGTGCCAGCAGTCCCGGGACAGGGGCAGGAAACACCATATATTTT.

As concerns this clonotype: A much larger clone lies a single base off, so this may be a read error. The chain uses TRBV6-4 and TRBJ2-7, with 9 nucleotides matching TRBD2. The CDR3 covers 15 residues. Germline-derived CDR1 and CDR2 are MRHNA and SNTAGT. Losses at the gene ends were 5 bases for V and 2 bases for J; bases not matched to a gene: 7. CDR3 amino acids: CASSPRGGGTYEQYF. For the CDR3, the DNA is TGTGCCAGCAGTCCGCGGGGGGGGGGGACCTACGAGCAGTACTTC.

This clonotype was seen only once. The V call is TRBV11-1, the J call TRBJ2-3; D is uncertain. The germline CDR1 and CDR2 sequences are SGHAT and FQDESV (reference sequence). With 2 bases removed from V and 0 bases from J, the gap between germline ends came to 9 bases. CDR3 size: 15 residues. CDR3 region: CASSLWGRSTDTQYF. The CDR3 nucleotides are TGTGCCAGCAGCTTATGGGGTCGAAGCACAGATACGCAGTATTTT.

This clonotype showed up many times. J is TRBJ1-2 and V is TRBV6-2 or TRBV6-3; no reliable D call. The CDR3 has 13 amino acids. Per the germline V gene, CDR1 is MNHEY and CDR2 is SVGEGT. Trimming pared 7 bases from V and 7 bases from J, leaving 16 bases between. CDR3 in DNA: TGTGCCAGCAATTCGCACGGAGCTTTTGGCTACACCTTC. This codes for CASNSHGAFGYTF.

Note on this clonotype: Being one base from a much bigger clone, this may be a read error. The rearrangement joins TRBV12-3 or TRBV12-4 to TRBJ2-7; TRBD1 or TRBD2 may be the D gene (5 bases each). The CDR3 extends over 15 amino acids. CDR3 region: CASSFGASRHYEKYF. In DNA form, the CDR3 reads TGTGCCAGCAGTTTCGGGGCTAGCAGACACTACGAGAAGTACTTC.

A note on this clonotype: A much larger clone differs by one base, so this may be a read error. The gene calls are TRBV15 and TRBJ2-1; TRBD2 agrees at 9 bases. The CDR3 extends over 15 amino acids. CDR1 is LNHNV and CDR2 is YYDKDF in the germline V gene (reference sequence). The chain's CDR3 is CVTSGREGLGDEQFF. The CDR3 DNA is TGTGTCACCAGCGGGCGGGAGGGCCTCGGCGATGAGCAGTTCTTC. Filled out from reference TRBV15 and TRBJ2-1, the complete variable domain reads DAMVIQNPRYQVTQFGKPVTLSCSQTLNHNVMYWYQQKSSQAPKLLFHYYDKDFNNEADTPDNFQSRRPNTSFCFLDIRSPGLGDTAMYLCVTSGREGLGDEQFFGPGTRLTVL.

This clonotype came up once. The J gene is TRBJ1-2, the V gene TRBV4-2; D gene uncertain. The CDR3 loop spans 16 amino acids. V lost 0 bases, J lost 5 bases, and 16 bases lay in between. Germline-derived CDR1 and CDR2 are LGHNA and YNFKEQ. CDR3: CASSQDRSPTGYGYTF. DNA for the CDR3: TGTGCCAGCAGCCAAGATCGATCTCCCACCGGGTATGGCTACACCTTC.

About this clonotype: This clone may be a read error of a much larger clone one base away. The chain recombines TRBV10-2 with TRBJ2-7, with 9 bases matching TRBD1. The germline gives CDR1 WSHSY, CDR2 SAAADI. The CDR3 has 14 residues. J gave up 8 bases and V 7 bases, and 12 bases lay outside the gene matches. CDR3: CASIAGQGLYQQYF. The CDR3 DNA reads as TGCGCCAGCATCGCGGGACAGGGACTTTACCAGCAGTACTTC.

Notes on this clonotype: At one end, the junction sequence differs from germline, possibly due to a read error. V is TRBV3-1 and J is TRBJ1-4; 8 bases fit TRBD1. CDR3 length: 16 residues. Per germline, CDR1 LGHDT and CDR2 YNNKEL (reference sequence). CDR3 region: CASSQVGTGTNEKLFF. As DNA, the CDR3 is TGTGCCAGCAGTCAAGTGGGGACAGGAACTAATGAAAAACTGTTTTTT. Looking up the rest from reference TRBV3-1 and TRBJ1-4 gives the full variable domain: DTAVSQTPKYLVTQMGNDKSIKCEQNLGHDTMYWYKQDSKKFLKIMFSYNNKELIINETVPNRFSPKSPDKAHLNLHINSLELGDSAVYFCASSQVGTGTNEKLFFGSGTQLSVL.